Listed below are T cell receptor beta chains from one sample, sequenced in a study of cytomegalovirus exposure and HLA in healthy donors. Produced via immunoSEQ multiplex PCR; TCRdb's table is partial and in-frame only. The sample lists 120,000 or so clones, over 70% occurring once. The material sequenced was PBMCs. The receptors shown here come from a man younger than 35 in good health and CMV-seropositive. CDR3s include the opening cysteine and the closing phenylalanine or tryptophan. Fields, in order: J gene, clone size, V gene, D gene, CDR3 protein, CDR3 DNA. A D gene is named only where the DNA matches it firmly. Expanded clones get a size class; other rows say once, few or many, or leave the size out.

TRBJ2-4	once	TRBV4-1	TRBD2	CASSPRLEGSGTKNNKNIQYF	TGCGCCAGCAGCCCCAGACTCGAGGGTAGCGGGACGAAAAACAACAAAAACATTCAGTACTTC
TRBJ2-2	.	TRBV10-3	TRBD1	CAISVSGQGSTGELFF	TGTGCCATCAGTGTCTCAGGACAGGGAAGTACCGGGGAGCTGTTTTTT
TRBJ1-3	.	TRBV10-2	.	CASKRDKSSGNTIYF	TGCGCCAGCAAGCGGGACAAGAGCTCTGGAAACACCATATATTTT
TRBJ2-2	.	TRBV6-1	TRBD1	CARPGQGFSGELFF	TGTGCCAGACCGGGACAGGGGTTCTCCGGGGAGCTGTTTTTT
TRBJ1-2	.	TRBV28	.	CASSPTVNYGYTF	TGTGCCAGCAGTCCCACAGTAAACTATGGCTACACCTTC
TRBJ1-2	.	TRBV7-2	TRBD1	CASSPGRGRGYTF	TGTGCCAGCAGCCCCGGCAGGGGGCGCGGCTACACCTTC
TRBJ2-7	.	TRBV7-9	.	CASSPSGGNSYEQYF	TGTGCCAGCAGCCCCTCAGGGGGGAACTCCTACGAGCAGTACTTC
TRBJ1-2	once	TRBV19	TRBD1	CASSNRGQGLGYTF	TGTGCCAGTAGTAACAGGGGACAGGGACTAGGCTACACCTTC
TRBJ1-6	.	TRBV6-1	.	CASSELSVNSPLHF	TGTGCCAGCAGTGAACTTTCCGTCAATTCACCCCTCCACTTT
TRBJ2-5	.	TRBV7-2	TRBD2	CASSLRRAGPGPQETQYF	TGTGCCAGCAGCTTAAGACGAGCGGGACCTGGACCCCAAGAGACCCAGTACTTC
TRBJ2-6	.	TRBV5-1	.	CASSLVRHLASGANVLTF	TGCGCCAGCAGCTTGGTGCGACACCTAGCCTCTGGGGCCAACGTCCTGACTTTC
TRBJ2-2	once	TRBV10-3	TRBD2	CATGRVAGGISGNTGELFF	TGTGCCACTGGAAGGGTAGCGGGAGGGATTTCGGGCAACACCGGGGAGCTGTTTTTT
TRBJ2-7	.	TRBV9	TRBD1	CASSGRTGGLREQYF	TGTGCCAGCAGCGGACGGACAGGGGGCTTGAGGGAGCAGTACTTC
TRBJ2-7	.	TRBV11-2	.	CASMSQVFEQYF	TGTGCCAGCATGTCCCAGGTTTTCGAGCAGTACTTC
TRBJ1-3	.	TRBV29-1	TRBD1	CSVPETGPGNTIYF	TGCAGCGTTCCCGAGACAGGGCCCGGAAACACCATATATTTT
TRBJ1-1	.	TRBV6-6	TRBD1	CASSLTGTGSTEAFF	TGTGCCAGCAGCTTGACAGGGACGGGGTCCACTGAAGCTTTCTTT
TRBJ1-1	.	TRBV29-1	.	CSVEGRLGAFF	TGCAGCGTTGAAGGCCGACTTGGGGCTTTCTTT
TRBJ2-7	.	TRBV30	.	CAWSPGYDEQYF	TGTGCCTGGAGTCCGGGGTATGACGAGCAGTACTTC
TRBJ2-7	.	TRBV10-3	.	CAISGQGTTYEQYF	TGTGCCATCAGTGGGCAGGGGACTACCTACGAGCAGTACTTC
TRBJ1-5	.	TRBV5-6	.	CASNKFNSNQPQHF	TGTGCCAGCAACAAATTTAATAGCAATCAGCCCCAGCATTTT
TRBJ2-7	.	TRBV4-3	TRBD2	CASSQEQSGRDDEQYF	TGCGCCAGCAGCCAAGAACAGAGCGGGAGGGACGACGAGCAGTACTTC
TRBJ2-6	medium-sized	TRBV4-3	.	CASSQDYSSGANVLTF	TGCGCCAGCAGCCAAGATTACAGCTCTGGGGCCAACGTCCTGACTTTC
TRBJ1-2	.	TRBV19	.	CASSDRQGYGYTF	TGTGCCAGTAGCGACAGGCAAGGATATGGCTACACCTTC
TRBJ2-2	.	TRBV7-9	TRBD1	CASSPIPGQGTGELFF	TGTGCCAGCAGCCCCATTCCGGGACAGGGGACCGGGGAGCTGTTTTTT
TRBJ2-5	.	TRBV12-2	.	CASRLGTRDETQYF	TGTGCAAGTCGCTTAGGGACTAGAGACGAGACCCAGTACTTC